This T cell receptor (beta chain) appears in the sequencing data of a study of blood T cell repertoires in COVID-19. As for the study in general: The United States, Italy and Spain supplied acute and convalescent COVID-19 samples. In each case, the material was cDNA or gDNA derived from T cells, B-cell-depleted T cells, or PBMCs.

In the study's own analysis: Reference gene primer amplification gave estimated nucleated cell counts. Only in-frame clones appear in the TCRdb table, and some are missing; sequencing was by immunoSEQ multiplex PCR. V and J calls and clone size are copied from that table; D and trimming were computed from the DNA. The sample shows almost 70,000 clones, about 91% of them seen only once. The germline V gene has CDR1 SGHNT and CDR2 YYREEE (reference sequence). The length of the CDR3 is 14 residues. The V segment lost 4 bases and the J segment 4 bases; nucleotides outside the gene matches: 5. This chain joins TRBV5-4 and TRBJ1-2; 9 nucleotides agree with TRBD1. Sequencing was performed on peripheral blood. This sequence originates from a woman in her 70s with acute or convalescent COVID-19. CDR3 DNA: TGTGCCAGCAGCATACAGGGGGCGGGCTATGGCTACACCTTC. Protein sequence: CASSIQGAGYGYTF.